Listed below are T cell receptor beta chains from one sample, sequenced in a study of cytomegalovirus exposure and HLA in healthy donors. Assay: immunoSEQ multiplex PCR; the TCRdb copy retains only in-frame clones and omits some. The table has about 77,000 clones, roughly 78% seen once. Sequenced material: PBMCs. The source is a man aged 35-49 years in good health and CMV-seronegative. Each CDR3 is given with its conserved first and last residue. D genes are given only for firm matches. A clone size is listed for some rows: how often the clone was seen (once, few, many), or a class if it is expanded.

j_call clone_size d_call v_call cdr3_aa cdr3_nt
TRBJ1-2 NA NA TRBV28 CASSLLAGGYTF TGTGCCAGCAGTTTATTGGCAGGCGGCTACACCTTC
TRBJ1-1 NA NA TRBV28 CASSLSPPNSEAFF TGTGCCAGCAGTTTATCCCCACCGAACAGCGAAGCTTTCTTT
TRBJ1-4 NA NA TRBV30 CAWSVIQGEKLFF TGTGCCTGGAGTGTAATTCAGGGTGAAAAACTGTTTTTT
TRBJ2-7 NA TRBD2 TRBV5-4 CASSLELAGSYEQYF TGTGCCAGCAGCTTGGAACTAGCGGGGTCCTACGAGCAGTACTTC
TRBJ2-5 NA TRBD1 TRBV7-8 CASSLRAPGQGQETQYF TGTGCCAGCAGCTTAAGGGCGCCGGGACAGGGGCAAGAGACCCAGTACTTC
TRBJ1-5 NA TRBD1 TRBV7-8 CASSLGQGEQPQHF TGTGCCAGCAGCTTGGGACAGGGAGAGCAGCCCCAGCATTTT
TRBJ2-1 NA TRBD2 TRBV18 CASRDLAGAGEQFF TGTGCCAGCCGCGACCTAGCGGGAGCAGGTGAGCAGTTCTTC
TRBJ1-1 NA TRBD1 TRBV4-3 CASRGQGATEAFF TGCGCCAGCAGAGGACAGGGTGCAACTGAAGCTTTCTTT
TRBJ1-1 NA NA TRBV5-1 CASTQGAGDNEAFF TGCGCCAGCACCCAGGGAGCAGGGGATAATGAAGCTTTCTTT
TRBJ2-3 NA NA TRBV15 CATSRDRGGRAIGTDTQYF TGTGCCACCAGCAGAGATAGGGGGGGGAGGGCCATCGGCACAGATACGCAGTATTTT
TRBJ2-2 once NA TRBV4-3 CASSQDQRSTNTGELFF TGCGCCAGCAGCCAAGATCAGAGGAGTACGAACACCGGGGAGCTGTTTTTT
TRBJ1-3 few TRBD1 TRBV2 CASTGQGAKEGSIYF TGTGCCAGCACAGGACAGGGGGCGAAGGAAGGCTCCATATATTTT
TRBJ1-1 once NA TRBV15 CATSRYRDMNTEAFF TGTGCCACCAGCAGGTACAGGGACATGAACACTGAAGCTTTCTTT
TRBJ2-3 NA NA TRBV28 CASRLGGSTDTQYF TGTGCCAGCAGGTTAGGCGGGTCCACAGATACGCAGTATTTT
TRBJ2-7 NA NA TRBV6-6 CASTTGLNYEQYF TGTGCCAGCACCACGGGACTTAACTACGAGCAGTACTTC
TRBJ2-7 NA TRBD2 TRBV6-6 CASSGTSGRSEQYF TGTGCCAGCAGTGGGACTAGCGGGAGGAGCGAGCAGTACTTC
TRBJ1-1 NA NA TRBV7-2 CASSLAWQIKTEAFF TGTGCCAGCAGCTTAGCGTGGCAGATTAAGACTGAAGCTTTCTTT
TRBJ1-5 NA TRBD1 TRBV6-1 CASSGGQGFSNQPQHF TGTGCCAGCAGTGGTGGACAGGGGTTTAGCAATCAGCCCCAGCATTTT
TRBJ2-1 once NA TRBV7-3 CASSSRDAIRNEQFF TGTGCCAGCAGCTCCCGTGATGCGATACGGAATGAGCAGTTCTTC
TRBJ2-7 NA TRBD2 TRBV6-5 CASSLAGGKEQYF TGTGCCAGCAGTCTAGCGGGAGGTAAAGAGCAGTACTTC
TRBJ1-5 NA NA TRBV27 CASSFGGNQPQHF TGTGCCAGCAGTTTCGGCGGGAATCAGCCCCAGCATTTT
TRBJ2-1 NA NA TRBV5-1 CASSLVTETEQFF TGCGCCAGCAGCTTGGTTACAGAAACTGAGCAGTTCTTC
TRBJ1-1 NA NA TRBV7-9 CASSTRVLNTEAFF TGTGCCAGCAGCACCAGGGTTCTGAACACTGAAGCTTTCTTT
TRBJ2-5 once TRBD1 TRBV6-4 CASSLTGGGETQYF TGTGCCAGCAGCCTCACAGGGGGCGGAGAGACCCAGTACTTC
TRBJ1-2 NA TRBD1 TRBV30 CAWRARQGLSLYGYTF TGTGCCTGGAGGGCCAGACAGGGATTGTCTCTCTATGGCTACACCTTC
TRBJ2-7 once NA TRBV6-5 CASSYSSQGAYEQYF TGTGCCAGCAGTTACTCGTCCCAGGGCGCCTACGAGCAGTACTTC
TRBJ1-3 NA NA TRBV5-6 CASSFGGAGNTIYF TGTGCCAGCAGCTTTGGGGGGGCCGGAAACACCATATATTTT
TRBJ2-7 NA TRBD1 TRBV28 CASGSQGARHEQYF TGTGCCAGCGGATCTCAGGGGGCGCGGCACGAGCAGTACTTC
TRBJ2-7 NA TRBD1 TRBV6-1 CASRDRGRFYEQYF TGTGCCAGCAGGGACAGGGGGCGTTTCTACGAGCAGTACTTC